What follows are 17 T cell receptor beta chains derived from one specimen sequenced in a study of blood T cell repertoires in COVID-19. Clones were read by immunoSEQ multiplex PCR, and TCRdb kept only the in-frame ones, dropping some. Of about 130,000 clones listed, roughly 83% are singletons. The sequenced material came from PBMCs or T cells enriched from blood (not recorded which). These receptors came from a man aged 45-65 years who had recovered from COVID-19.

DNA of the CDR3: TGTGCCTGGAGTGTCAATATGGCGGGCCTCACAGATACGCAGTATTTT. Translating it yields CAWSVNMAGLTDTQYF. V is TRBV30 and J is TRBJ2-3, with D tentatively TRBD2 (5 bases). Per germline, CDR1 GTSNPN and CDR2 SVGIG (reference sequence). This CDR3 spans 16 amino acids. Trimming stripped 0 bases from V and 2 bases from J, with 15 bases between.

This rearrangement joins TRBV29-1 to TRBJ2-5, with 11 bases lining up with TRBD1. The germline V gene encodes CDR1 SQVTM and CDR2 ANQGSEA. The V segment lost 4 bases and the J segment 9 bases; nucleotides outside the gene matches: 13. This CDR3 comprises 15 residues. Here the CDR3 reads CSVVGQGALGGAQYF. In DNA, the CDR3 is TGCAGCGTTGTCGGACAGGGGGCGTTAGGGGGGGCCCAGTACTTC.

The V and J genes are TRBV7-3 and TRBJ2-2, with a possible D match to TRBD1 (5 bases). CDR3 length: 14 residues. The V and J ends lost 5 bases and 6 bases respectively, with 13 bases between them. The germline V gene has CDR1 SGHTA and CDR2 FQGTGA. CDR3 protein: CASSPRQGSGELFF. DNA for the CDR3: TGTGCCAGCAGCCCCCGGCAGGGTTCCGGGGAGCTGTTTTTT.

The V call is TRBV7-2, the J call TRBJ2-5; D might be TRBD2 (5 bases). Germline lookup yields CDR1 SGHTA and CDR2 FQGNSA. There are 14 residues in the CDR3. Between the trimmed V and J ends, which lost 2 bases and 1 base, there was a span of 8 bases. The CDR3 reads CASSLRTLQETQYF. The CDR3 DNA follows: TGTGCCAGCAGCTTAAGGACTCTCCAAGAGACCCAGTACTTC.

This chain links TRBV9 with TRBJ1-6, with a tentative D call TRBD1 (5 bases). Germline assignment: CDR1 SGDLS and CDR2 YYNGEE. V lost 3 bases to trimming and J lost 9 bases, with 13 bases between them. The CDR3 totals 14 residues. CDR3 amino acids: CASSERWGGSPLHF. In nucleotides, the CDR3 is TGTGCCAGCAGCGAACGGTGGGGCGGTTCACCCCTCCACTTT.

The CDR3 nucleotides are TGTGCCAGCTCACCACCCGGGACAGCATACAACACTGAAGCTTTCTTT. This sequence encodes CASSPPGTAYNTEAFF. The chain uses TRBV18 and TRBJ1-1, with 7 bases that match TRBD1. Trimming took 0 bases from V and 2 from J; bases not matched to a gene: 6. This CDR3 has 16 residues. CDR1 and CDR2 from the germline V gene are KGHSH and LQKENI.

This chain joins TRBV7-2 and TRBJ2-5; 8 bases match TRBD2. The CDR3 is made up of 15 amino acids. V trimming: 5 bases; J trimming: 2 bases; junction bases outside the gene matches: 7. CDR1 and CDR2 (germline): SGHTA, FQGNSA. The CDR3 DNA reads TGTGCCAGCAGCCCTGTAGCGGGGCGGCAAGAGACCCAGTACTTC. As protein: CASSPVAGRQETQYF.

This chain links TRBV19 with TRBJ2-2, with TRBD2 matching 9 bases. This CDR3 has 15 residues. Germline values: CDR1 LNHDA, CDR2 SQIVND (reference sequence). Trimming removed 3 bases from V and 4 bases from J; junction bases left unmatched: 3. In nucleotides, the CDR3 is TGTGCCAGTAGTATCGGACTAGCGCCCACCGGGGAGCTGTTTTTT. Its protein is CASSIGLAPTGELFF.

V and J are TRBV6-5 and TRBJ1-2; weak D call: TRBD1 (5 bases). Trimming stripped 0 bases from V and 4 bases from J, with 9 bases between. Per germline, CDR1 MNHEY and CDR2 SVGAGI. CDR3 size: 14 residues. The CDR3 DNA sequence: TGTGCCAGCAGTTACTCGGGGGGTCCCTATGGCTACACCTTC. This encodes CASSYSGGPYGYTF.

This clone was observed a single time. The V call is TRBV28, the J call TRBJ2-3; a weak D match, TRBD2 (5 bases). The CDR3 is made up of 15 amino acids. Deletions cut 3 bases from V and 1 base from J, with 11 bases between. Germline V gene sequence: CDR1 MDHEN, CDR2 SYDVKM. The CDR3 DNA follows: TGTGCCAGCAGTTTTATTGAGGGCCGCACAGATACGCAGTATTTT. Encoded protein: CASSFIEGRTDTQYF.

This chain uses TRBV2 with TRBJ2-1; D might be TRBD1 (6 bases). The germline V gene has CDR1 SNHLY and CDR2 FYNNEI. This CDR3 spans 12 amino acids. V was pared by 8 bases and J by 4 bases, with 9 bases between. CDR3 DNA: TGTGCCAGCCTGGACAGTTACAATGAGCAGTTCTTC. Translation: CASLDSYNEQFF.

The V gene is TRBV5-3, the J gene TRBJ2-4; possibly TRBD1 for D (6 bases). TRBV5-3 is placed among ORFs of uncertain function. CDR3 length: 15 residues. With 8 bases removed from V and 1 base from J, the gap between germline ends came to 16 bases. CDR3 residues: CASGTGRMAKNIQYF. CDR3 DNA sequence: TGTGCCAGCGGAACAGGGCGCATGGCCAAAAACATTCAGTACTTC.

The chain joins TRBV2 to TRBJ2-2; weak D call: TRBD2 (6 bases). Germline V lookup: CDR1 SNHLY, CDR2 FYNNEI. V dropped 4 bases and J dropped 1 base, with 16 bases sitting between them. This CDR3 region has 17 residues. Here the CDR3 reads CASSVNRGGRNTGELFF. Here the CDR3 DNA reads TGTGCCAGCAGTGTCAACCGTGGAGGGAGGAACACCGGGGAGCTGTTTTTT.

This rearrangement joins TRBV9 to TRBJ1-5; possible D gene TRBD1, 5 bases. This CDR3 region has 15 residues. V lost 2 bases and J 0 bases, leaving 9 bases between the germline ends. Germline CDR1 is SGDLS and CDR2 is YYNGEE. Written as DNA, the CDR3 is TGTGCCAGCAGCGTGACAGCCGTTAGCAATCAGCCCCAGCATTTT. Translation: CASSVTAVSNQPQHF.

The chain recombines TRBV3-1 (or the pseudogene TRBV3-2) with TRBJ2-7; D is ambiguous. CDR1 is LGHDT, CDR2 YNNKEL, per germline (reference sequence). Deletions cut 4 bases from V and 0 bases from J, with 10 bases between. The CDR3 spans 14 residues. CDR3 loop: CASSPPQDSYEQYF. The CDR3 nucleotides read TGTGCCAGCAGCCCACCCCAGGACTCCTACGAGCAGTACTTC.

The rearrangement links TRBV12-3 or TRBV12-4 to TRBJ2-3, with D unclear. Trimming removed 7 bases at V and 6 bases at J, with 11 bases between. This CDR3 contains 12 residues. CDR3 in amino acids: CASTSRRDTQYF. The CDR3 nucleotides read TGTGCCAGCACCTCAAGGCGGGATACGCAGTATTTT.

The rearrangement uses TRBV19 and TRBJ2-1, with 8 bases that match TRBD1. Trimming took 5 bases from V and 2 from J; bases not matched to a gene: 8. The CDR3 covers 16 residues. CDR1 is LNHDA and CDR2 is SQIVND in the germline V gene (reference sequence). This chain's CDR3 is CASSGGGQGTYNEQFF. CDR3 DNA sequence: TGTGCCAGTAGTGGGGGAGGACAGGGAACCTACAATGAGCAGTTCTTC.